Each of the 32 T cell receptor beta chains below was sequenced from the same sample in a study of T-cell reconstitution after alpha-beta-depleted transplantation in children. Unique molecular identifiers tagged the TCRbeta library. TCRdb independently ran MiXCR on the PCR reads; one entry per CDR3 protein. The sample has some 600,000 distinct CDR3 sequences, approximately 13% seen once. Source: PBMCs, mostly from graft donor cells, taken 360 days after TCRalphabeta/CD19-depleted stem cell transplant. The receptors here all came from a male patient aged 10 to 17 who had a stem cell transplant for acute myeloid leukemia, so the T cells may come from the graft donor.

Ten or more counts support this clonotype. This CDR3 fails to terminate in the conserved phenylalanine or tryptophan, so it likely reflects a read error. The DNA is omitted, as the CDR3 cannot be located on it reliably, and the CDR3 follows TCRdb's listing. The V gene is TRBV20-1, the J gene TRBJ2-7; the D call of TRBD1 is as the table states it, not checked on the DNA. The CDR3 extends over 11 residues, inclusive of both ends. Germline assignment: CDR1 DFQATT and CDR2 SNEGSKA (reference sequence). The CDR3 reads CSASGVGTVQN.

The CDR3 DNA reads as TGCAGCGTTGAAGGTGGCTACACCTTC. Translation: CSVEGGYTF. This chain joins TRBV29-1 and TRBJ1-2; no clear D. The V end was cut by 1 base, the J end by 7 bases, with 1 base between. The germline V gene has CDR1 SQVTM and CDR2 ANQGSEA. CDR3 length equals 9 residues.

This clonotype was detected many times. The chain couples TRBV7-3 to TRBJ1-1; unclear D gene. This CDR3 is built from 14 residues. V lost 0 bases to trimming and J lost 5 bases, with 10 bases between them. In germline, CDR1 is SGHTA, CDR2 FQGTGA. In nucleotides, the CDR3 is TGTGCCAGCAGCTTAACCAAGGGAAATACTGAAGCTTTCTTT. This gives the protein CASSLTKGNTEAFF.

This clonotype turned up a few times. This rearrangement joins TRBV3-1 to TRBJ2-1; the D is unclear. Trimming pared 4 bases from V and 7 bases from J, leaving 17 bases between. CDR3 length: 15 amino acids. Germline CDR1 is LGHDT and CDR2 is YNNKEL (reference sequence). The DNA of the CDR3 is TGTGCCAGCAGCCTCCGGGCCCCCAGGTGGAATGAGCAGTTCTTC. The encoded protein is CASSLRAPRWNEQFF.

This clonotype was seen only a few times. The chain recombines TRBV28 with TRBJ1-5; no clear D. Germline V gene data show CDR1 as MDHEN and CDR2 as SYDVKM. Between the trimmed V and J ends, which lost 5 bases and 5 bases, there was a span of 10 bases. This CDR3 is 13 amino acids long. CDR3 residues: CASSPTVYQPQHF. CDR3 bases: TGTGCCAGCAGTCCGACCGTGTATCAGCCCCAGCATTTT.

This chain links TRBV7-9 with TRBJ2-7; 7 nucleotides agree with TRBD2. The length of the CDR3 is 16 residues. Germline V gives CDR1 SEHNR, CDR2 FQNEAQ (reference sequence). V shed 4 bases and J 2 bases; nucleotides not matched to a gene: 11. CDR3 in amino acids: CASSYPRSGSTYEQYF. CDR3 sequence (DNA): TGTGCCAGCAGCTATCCCCGTAGCGGGTCGACCTACGAGCAGTACTTC.

This clonotype was seen more than once but under ten times. The V call is TRBV14, the J call TRBJ1-2; 8 positions match TRBD1. Looked up from germline, CDR1 is SGHDN and CDR2 is FVKESK. This CDR3 is built from 15 residues. J was trimmed by 3 bases and V by 4 bases; bases with no gene match: 7. The chain's CDR3 is CASSPRDRIDYGYTF. DNA of the CDR3: TGTGCCAGCAGCCCCCGGGACAGGATCGACTATGGCTACACCTTC.

Many counts were recorded for this clonotype. This chain uses TRBV5-4 with TRBJ2-2, with D tentatively TRBD1 or TRBD2 (5 bases each). The V gene lost 9 bases and the J gene lost 2 bases, with 11 bases spanning the gap. Per germline, CDR1 SGHNT and CDR2 YYREEE (reference sequence). The CDR3 consists of 13 residues. CDR3 bases: TGTGCCATCGGGACCTACAACACCGGGGAGCTGTTTTTT. Translating gives CAIGTYNTGELFF. Supplemented by reference TRBV5-4 and TRBJ2-2, the full variable domain reads ETGVTQSPTHLIKTRGQQVTLRCSSQSGHNTVSWYQQALGQGPQFIFQYYREEENGRGNFPPRFSGLQFPNYSSELNVNALELDDSALYLCAIGTYNTGELFFGEGSRLTVL.

This chain links TRBV5-3 with TRBJ2-5; 9 positions agree with TRBD2. TRBV5-3 is an open reading frame, and its role is uncertain. The ends lost 9 bases at V and 3 bases at J; junction bases unmatched: 15. This CDR3 is 16 amino acids long. CDR3 residues: CAMSFVAGAGEETQYF. In DNA form, the CDR3 reads TGTGCCATGAGCTTCGTAGCGGGAGCAGGGGAAGAGACCCAGTACTTC.

The CDR3 nucleotides are TGTGCCAGCAGTTTATTCCACTCCCCGCACACGTCGGGGAAGACCGGGGAGCTGTTTTTT. It yields the protein CASSLFHSPHTSGKTGELFF. The chain couples TRBV12-3 or TRBV12-4 to TRBJ2-2, with a tentative D call TRBD2 (5 bases). The ends were cut back, 2 bases at V and 5 bases at J, with 27 bases in the middle. This CDR3 comprises 20 residues.

Only a few counts were recorded for this clonotype. The chain uses TRBV24-1 and TRBJ2-5, with D possibly being TRBD2 (6 bases). This CDR3 region has 13 residues. In germline, CDR1 is KGHDR, CDR2 SFDVKD. With 6 bases removed from V and 7 bases from J, the gap between germline ends came to 14 bases. The chain's CDR3 is CATSKAGIATQYF. CDR3 nucleotides: TGTGCCACCAGTAAGGCGGGGATCGCGACCCAGTACTTC.

The chain uses TRBV9 and TRBJ2-3, with 11 nucleotides matching TRBD2. From germline, CDR1 is SGDLS and CDR2 YYNGEE. V gave up 3 bases and J gave up 0 bases; unmatched junction bases: 6. CDR3 length equals 17 residues. CDR3 bases: TGTGCCAGCAGCGCCACTAGCGGGGGAGCTAGCACAGATACGCAGTATTTT. Amino acids: CASSATSGGASTDTQYF.

The rearrangement joins TRBV21-1 to TRBJ1-1; the table's D call TRBD1 went unverified against the DNA. TRBV21-1 represents a pseudogene. CDR3 size: 14 residues. The CDR3 protein is CASSKDRGVTEAFF. The DNA for the CDR3 is TGTGCCAGCAGCAAAGACAGGGGGGTAACTGAAGCTTTCTTT.

This clonotype showed up just a few times. This chain links TRBV11-1 with TRBJ2-3; 10 bases map to TRBD1. Germline CDR1 SGHAT, CDR2 FQDESV (reference sequence). The V segment lost 3 bases and the J segment 3 bases; nucleotides outside the gene matches: 3. This CDR3 spans 15 amino acids. CDR3 bases: TGTGCCAGCAGCTTCCGGACAGGGGGTACAGATACGCAGTATTTT. It is translated as CASSFRTGGTDTQYF. The entire variable domain, with the rest obtained from reference TRBV11-1 and TRBJ2-3, is as follows: EAEVAQSPRYKITEKSQAVAFWCDPISGHATLYWYRQILGQGPELLVQFQDESVVDDSQLPKDRFSAERLKGVDSTLKIQPAELGDSAMYLCASSFRTGGTDTQYFGPGTRLTVL.

The chain links TRBV12-3 or TRBV12-4 to TRBJ2-7; perhaps TRBD2 as D (6 bases). The CDR3 loop spans 14 amino acids. V dropped 3 bases and J dropped 5 bases, with 14 bases sitting between them. The chain's CDR3 is CASSFGGMLDEQYF. In DNA form, the CDR3 reads TGTGCCAGCAGTTTTGGGGGGATGTTGGACGAGCAGTACTTC.

The chain has TRBV28 and TRBJ2-7; D perhaps matches TRBD1 (6 bases). Trimming removed 5 bases from V and 2 bases from J, with 13 bases in between. The CDR3 length is 14 residues. The V gene's germline CDR1 is MDHEN and CDR2 SYDVKM. CDR3 nucleotide sequence: TGTGCCAGCAGTCTGTACAGGGAACCCTACGAGCAGTACTTC. It codes for CASSLYREPYEQYF.

The J gene is TRBJ2-7, the V gene TRBV5-5; D remains unclear. Germline V gives CDR1 SGHKS, CDR2 YYEKEE (reference sequence). This CDR3 has 15 residues. Trimming took off 1 base at V and 2 bases at J, with 13 bases between the two ends. CDR3: CASSLMYPTAYEQYF. The CDR3 DNA reads TGTGCCAGCAGCTTGATGTATCCCACCGCCTACGAGCAGTACTTC.

The V and J genes are TRBV5-1 and TRBJ2-7; 9 bases line up with TRBD1. The J segment lost 3 bases and the V segment lost 1 base, leaving 2 bases of the junction unmatched. The germline CDR1 and CDR2 sequences are SGHRS and YFSETQ. The CDR3 loop spans 14 amino acids. The DNA for the CDR3 is TGCGCCAGCAGCTTGAAGGGACAGGGCTACGAGCAGTACTTC. It translates to CASSLKGQGYEQYF. The full variable domain, completed using reference TRBV5-1 and TRBJ2-7, is KAGVTQTPRYLIKTRGQQVTLSCSPISGHRSVSWYQQTPGQGLQFLFEYFSETQRNKGNFPGRFSGRQFSNSRSEMNVSTLELGDSALYLCASSLKGQGYEQYFGPGTRLTVT.

The rearrangement links TRBV7-6 to TRBJ2-3; TRBD1 agrees at 8 bases. After removal of 3 bases from V and 9 bases from J, the junction contained 11 bases not matched to a gene. Looked up from germline, CDR1 is SGHVS and CDR2 is FNYEAQ. The length of the CDR3 is 15 residues. CDR3 in DNA: TGTGCCAGCAGCTTCCCTACGGGACAGGTGGGCACGCAGTATTTT. Protein sequence: CASSFPTGQVGTQYF.

This clonotype was recorded once. The chain links TRBV20-1 to TRBJ1-5; D perhaps matches TRBD1 (6 bases). Trimming stripped 4 bases from V and 0 bases from J, with 13 bases between. Germline V CDR1 and CDR2: DFQATT, SNEGSKA (reference sequence). The CDR3 loop spans 15 amino acids. CDR3 sequence (DNA): TGCAGTGCTATCGACAGGACTTCTAGCAATCAGCCCCAGCATTTT. Translated: CSAIDRTSSNQPQHF.

This clonotype was observed a handful of times. The chain combines TRBV7-6 with TRBJ1-4, with TRBD1 matching over 9 bases. Looked up from germline, CDR1 is SGHVS and CDR2 is FNYEAQ. The CDR3 consists of 15 residues. V was pared by 3 bases and J by 6 bases, with 5 bases of the junction left unmatched. CDR3 bases: TGTGCCAGCAGCTTTTACAGGGGGCGCGATGAAAAACTGTTTTTT. Translation gives CASSFYRGRDEKLFF.

This clonotype was seen many times. At one end the junction does not follow the germline gene, possibly because of a read error. The chain couples TRBV6-5 to TRBJ2-7, with D tentatively TRBD1 (7 bases). This CDR3 comprises 15 residues. Germline lookup yields CDR1 MNHEY and CDR2 SVGAGI. The DNA of the CDR3 is TGTGCCAGCCGTTACCCAGGGGGGATTGGCTACGAGCAGTACTTC. Its translation: CASRYPGGIGYEQYF.

This clonotype has a handful of counts. This chain links TRBV6-6 with TRBJ1-2, with D possibly being TRBD1 (6 bases). The CDR3 extends over 12 amino acids. V was trimmed by 2 bases and J by 6 bases, leaving 7 bases between them. Germline-derived CDR1 and CDR2 are MNHNY and SVGAGI (reference sequence). CDR3: CASSYAGDGYTF. CDR3 nucleotides: TGTGCCAGCAGTTACGCAGGGGATGGCTACACCTTC.

V and J are TRBV5-1 and TRBJ2-7; TRBD2 aligns across 8 bases. The CDR3 spans 14 residues. The V gene end was trimmed by 4 bases and the J gene end by 6 bases; junction bases not matched to a gene: 9. Germline V gives CDR1 SGHRS, CDR2 YFSETQ. CDR3 DNA: TGCGCCAGCAGCCCGGGACTAGGGGGGGTCGAGCAGTACTTC. Protein: CASSPGLGGVEQYF.

In nucleotides, the CDR3 is TGTGCCAGCAGTTACTCGTATTCGAGCGACCTACCCGGGGAGCTGTTTTTT. Translation gives CASSYSYSSDLPGELFF. The chain links TRBV6-2 or TRBV6-3 to TRBJ2-2; no reliable D call. V lost 0 bases and J 6 bases, leaving 17 bases between the germline ends. The germline V gene encodes CDR1 MNHEY and CDR2 SVGEGT. CDR3 length: 17 residues.

This clonotype was counted ten times or more. The V gene is TRBV6-5, the J gene TRBJ2-1; 10 bases line up with TRBD2. Germline V CDR1 and CDR2: MNHEY, SVGAGI. This CDR3 is 15 amino acids long. V gave up 5 bases and J gave up 8 bases; unmatched junction bases: 9. CDR3 nucleotide sequence: TGTGCCAGCAGTCTCCAACTAGCGGGGAACTATGAGCAGTTCTTC. It codes for CASSLQLAGNYEQFF.

The rearrangement joins TRBV12-3 or TRBV12-4 to TRBJ2-1, with 14 positions matching TRBD2. This CDR3 is 19 amino acids long. The V gene end was trimmed by 6 bases and the J gene end by 2 bases; junction bases not matched to a gene: 12. The CDR3 DNA is TGTGCCAGCAGCTTGAGACTAGCGGGAGGGCCAGGCCCCTACAATGAGCAGTTCTTC. It yields the protein CASSLRLAGGPGPYNEQFF.

This clonotype has only a few counts. The V call is TRBV28, the J call TRBJ2-7; 7 bases align to TRBD2. The V segment lost 4 bases and the J segment 4 bases; nucleotides outside the gene matches: 7. The CDR3 covers 14 residues. Germline-derived CDR1 and CDR2 are MDHEN and SYDVKM. This CDR3 reads CASSSRGSRYEQYF. The CDR3 nucleotides read TGTGCCAGCAGTTCGCGCGGGAGTAGGTACGAGCAGTACTTC.

This clonotype occurred a few times. CDR3 sequence reads: CASSELPGQERGSPLHF. CDR3 bases: TGTGCCAGCAGTGAACTTCCGGGACAGGAGAGGGGTTCACCCCTCCACTTT. The gene calls are TRBV25-1 and TRBJ1-6, with TRBD1 matching over 8 bases. The junction had 12 bases not matched to a gene; V was cut back by 2 bases and J by 9 bases. This CDR3 is 17 amino acids long. CDR1 is MGHDK, CDR2 SYGVNS, per germline.

The table lists this clonotype with a few counts. The rearrangement joins TRBV5-6 to TRBJ1-5, with TRBD1 identical over 7 bases. Germline values: CDR1 SGHDT, CDR2 YYEEEE. V shed 4 bases, J shed 5 bases, and the junction held 6 bases outside the gene matches. The CDR3 has 14 residues. This CDR3 reads CASSATGYYQPQHF. The CDR3 DNA sequence: TGTGCCAGCAGCGCGACAGGGTATTATCAGCCCCAGCATTTT.

The sample holds many counts of this clonotype. The chain combines TRBV12-3 or TRBV12-4 with TRBJ2-7; perhaps D is TRBD1 or TRBD2 (5 bases each). V lost 5 bases and J 7 bases, leaving 9 bases between the germline ends. The CDR3 has 11 residues. The CDR3 sequence: CASSKGREQYF. The CDR3 DNA follows: TGTGCCAGCAGTAAGGGACGAGAGCAGTACTTC.

Ten or more counts support this clonotype. The genes are TRBV29-1 and TRBJ1-5, with 9 bases lining up with TRBD1. V trimming: 6 bases; J trimming: 5 bases; junction bases outside the gene matches: 8. The CDR3 runs to 14 residues. Germline loops: CDR1 SQVTM, CDR2 ANQGSEA. DNA of the CDR3: TGCAGCGTCACGGGACAGGGTTTTGATCAGCCCCAGCATTTT. Protein: CSVTGQGFDQPQHF.